This paragraph covers one T cell receptor beta chain sequence. Its specificity is unknown. This sample is part of a study of lymphopenia after photon versus proton radiotherapy. Using immunoSEQ multiplex PCR, the repertoire was profiled, and TCRdb retains in-frame clones only, with some absent. The data hold 55,000 to 70,000 clones, with around 86% observed a single time. The CDR3 sequence is 13 residues long. V lost 6 bases to trimming and J lost 9 bases, with 12 bases between them. CDR1 is LNHDA and CDR2 is SQIVND in the germline V gene (reference sequence). Regarding the study as a whole: Proton therapy kept repertoires fairly stable, unlike photons, which gained effector/memory cells. Better survival with proton therapy was suggested as possible, not demonstrated.

Source: peripheral blood, taken from a patient treated with photon-based radiotherapy. This clonotype was sampled from a middle-aged man with gastric cancer. V and J are TRBV19 and TRBJ1-6, with TRBD1 as a possible D gene (6 bases). CDR3 in DNA: TGTGCCAGTAGACGGGACAATAGTTCACCCCTCCACTTT. Residues: CASRRDNSSPLHF.